Following are 25 T cell receptor beta chains from one sample sequenced in a study of blood T cell repertoires in COVID-19 (dated by TCRdb to between 2020 and 2021). Library construction relied on the immunoSEQ multiplex PCR assay. TCRdb took this table from immuneACCESS and kept in-frame rearrangements with V and J called. Such tables lack part of the clones; where checked against another copy, unresolved V genes explain under half of the gap, and the rest is unexplained. The sample yields about 430,000 clones; roughly 90% were counted once. The ten largest clones capture roughly 0.87% of the sample. The source material was peripheral blood. The receptors stem from a man between 18 and 29 years old with COVID-19, enrolled during active disease.

This clone was detected many times. This chain joins TRBV6-4 and TRBJ2-3, with 10 bases identical to TRBD2. The CDR3 is made up of 15 amino acids. J lost 2 bases, V lost 3 bases, and 2 bases had no gene match. Germline CDR1 is MRHNA and CDR2 is SNTAGT. The chain's CDR3 is CASSEAGGHTDTQYF. The CDR3 nucleotides are TGTGCCAGCAGTGAAGCGGGGGGGCACACAGATACGCAGTATTTT.

V usage is TRBV27 and J usage is TRBJ2-7; TRBD2 matches 9 bases. Germline values: CDR1 MNHEY, CDR2 SMNVEV (reference sequence). Unmatched junction bases numbered 15, after V lost 6 bases and J lost 0 bases. This CDR3 is 18 amino acids long. DNA of the CDR3: TGTGCCAGCAGGGCCCCGTATCTAGCGGGATCCTTCTCCTACGAGCAGTACTTC. It yields the protein CASRAPYLAGSFSYEQYF.

Concerning this clone itself: Other DNA sequences within the sample encode an identical CDR3. This chain connects TRBV9 to TRBJ2-7; TRBD1 matches at 8 bases. V gave up 2 bases and J gave up 3 bases; unmatched junction bases: 4. The CDR3 runs 14 residues. Germline V lookup: CDR1 SGDLS, CDR2 YYNGEE. The chain's CDR3 is CASSVGQGGYEQYF. DNA for the CDR3: TGTGCCAGCAGCGTCGGACAGGGTGGCTACGAGCAGTACTTC.

This chain uses TRBV30 with TRBJ1-3, with D perhaps TRBD1 (5 bases). The CDR3 is made up of 13 amino acids. V dropped 5 bases and J dropped 0 bases, with 8 bases sitting between them. The germline V gene has CDR1 GTSNPN and CDR2 SVGIG (reference sequence). The CDR3 spells CAWDSSSGNTIYF. CDR3 bases: TGTGCCTGGGACAGTTCCTCTGGAAACACCATATATTTT.

The chain has TRBV4-1 and TRBJ1-2; 9 nucleotides agree with TRBD1. This CDR3 comprises 15 residues. V gave up 4 bases and J gave up 8 bases; unmatched junction bases: 11. Per germline, CDR1 MGHRA and CDR2 YSYEKL. The CDR3 nucleotides are TGCGCCAGCAGCCGTACTCGGACAGGGGATTTCGGCTACACCTTC. Its translation: CASSRTRTGDFGYTF.

J is TRBJ2-5 and V is TRBV2; D is perhaps TRBD2 (6 bases). Trimming shortened V by 3 bases and J by 2 bases, and 16 bases separated the two germline ends. Germline V lookup: CDR1 SNHLY, CDR2 FYNNEI. This CDR3 contains 16 residues. The CDR3: CASSDVTGDGQETQYF. As DNA, the CDR3 is TGTGCCAGCAGTGACGTGACGGGAGATGGGCAAGAGACCCAGTACTTC.

The V and J genes are TRBV11-2 and TRBJ2-1; 8 bases agree with TRBD2. The CDR3 is made up of 14 amino acids. Looked up from germline, CDR1 is SGHAT and CDR2 is FQNNGV. The junction had 5 bases not matched to a gene; V was cut back by 3 bases and J by 7 bases. DNA of the CDR3: TGTGCCAGCAGCTTTGACGGGGGGGGTAATGAGCAGTTCTTC. This codes for CASSFDGGGNEQFF.

This clone was counted between two and nine times. The V gene is TRBV7-8, the J gene TRBJ2-5; D is perhaps TRBD2 (6 bases). In germline, CDR1 is SGHVS, CDR2 FQNEAQ. The CDR3 loop spans 16 amino acids. Between the trimmed V and J ends, which lost 3 bases and 5 bases, there was a span of 19 bases. CDR3 protein: CASSFRPGPGEETQYF. The CDR3 DNA sequence: TGTGCCAGCAGCTTCCGGCCCGGGCCGGGGGAGGAGACCCAGTACTTC.

V gene TRBV2 combines with J gene TRBJ2-7; 8 bases are shared with TRBD2. The CDR3 extends over 14 amino acids. The junction had 3 bases not matched to a gene; V was cut back by 5 bases and J by 0 bases. In germline, CDR1 is SNHLY, CDR2 FYNNEI. CDR3 sequence reads: CASSPGTSSYEQYF. The CDR3 DNA follows: TGTGCCAGCAGTCCCGGGACTAGCTCCTACGAGCAGTACTTC.

About this clone: Additional DNA sequences in this sample encode the identical CDR3. The chain combines TRBV3-1 (or the pseudogene TRBV3-2) with TRBJ2-7; D might be TRBD1 (6 bases). CDR3 length: 13 amino acids. The germline gives CDR1 LGHDT, CDR2 YNNKEL (reference sequence). V shed 4 bases and J shed 4 bases, with 11 bases lying between them. The CDR3 here is CASSPGQRYEQYF. CDR3 DNA sequence: TGTGCCAGCAGCCCAGGACAGAGATACGAGCAGTACTTC.

This clone was seen once. This chain links TRBV5-1 with TRBJ2-1; 9 bases are a match to TRBD1. J was trimmed by 5 bases and V by 1 base; bases with no gene match: 4. In germline, CDR1 is SGHRS, CDR2 YFSETQ. The CDR3 is 15 amino acids. CDR3 bases: TGCGCCAGCAGCTTGTTGGGACAGGGTAACAATGAGCAGTTCTTC. It translates to CASSLLGQGNNEQFF. The variable domain in full, completed from reference TRBV5-1 and TRBJ2-1, reads KAGVTQTPRYLIKTRGQQVTLSCSPISGHRSVSWYQQTPGQGLQFLFEYFSETQRNKGNFPGRFSGRQFSNSRSEMNVSTLELGDSALYLCASSLLGQGNNEQFFGPGTRLTVL.

CDR3: CASSLLQGTPATEAFF. The CDR3 DNA is TGTGCCAGCAGCCTCCTACAGGGTACCCCGGCCACTGAAGCTTTCTTT. This chain uses TRBV14 with TRBJ1-1; D is perhaps TRBD1 (6 bases). There are 16 residues in the CDR3. The V end lost 4 bases, the J end lost 4 bases, and 19 bases lay between the germline ends. Germline CDR1 and CDR2: SGHDN and FVKESK.

The V gene is TRBV3-1 (or the pseudogene TRBV3-2), the J gene TRBJ2-5, with TRBD2 identical over 9 bases. Germline trimming cut 2 bases from V and 5 bases from J; bases unmatched to any gene: 6. Looked up from germline, CDR1 is LGHDT and CDR2 is YNNKEL (reference sequence). This CDR3 spans 15 amino acids. CDR3 nucleotides: TGTGCCAGCAGCCAATTCGCGGGGGGGCGGGAGACCCAGTACTTC. Its translation: CASSQFAGGRETQYF.

The rearrangement uses TRBV28 and TRBJ2-1; the D gene is possibly TRBD1 (6 bases). With 6 bases removed from V and 7 bases from J, the gap between germline ends came to 19 bases. The CDR3 is 15 amino acids. The germline V gene encodes CDR1 MDHEN and CDR2 SYDVKM. This CDR3 reads CASRSRRGWKNEQFF. The CDR3 nucleotides read TGTGCCAGCAGGTCCCGCAGGGGATGGAAGAATGAGCAGTTCTTC.

Worth noting for this clone: Other DNA sequences in the same sample also yield this CDR3. The rearrangement joins TRBV27 to TRBJ1-2; D is unresolved. V was clipped by 3 bases and J by 2 bases, with 7 bases between them. CDR1 MNHEY and CDR2 SMNVEV come from the germline V gene (reference sequence). The CDR3 spans 13 residues. The CDR3 nucleotides read TGTGCCAGCAGTTTGACGGGGAACTATGGCTACACCTTC. Amino acid sequence: CASSLTGNYGYTF.

The chain links TRBV2 to TRBJ2-1, with 8 positions matching TRBD1. V gave up 1 base and J gave up 1 base; unmatched junction bases: 3. CDR3 length: 16 amino acids. Per germline, CDR1 SNHLY and CDR2 FYNNEI. CDR3 region: CASSEEDRVSYNEQFF. The DNA of the CDR3 is TGTGCCAGCAGTGAAGAGGACAGGGTGTCCTACAATGAGCAGTTCTTC.

V and J are TRBV3-1 (or the pseudogene TRBV3-2) and TRBJ1-2, with a possible D match to TRBD1 (6 bases). CDR3 size: 15 residues. Deletions cut 0 bases from V and 5 bases from J, with 13 bases between. The germline V gene has CDR1 LGHDT and CDR2 YNNKEL (reference sequence). The CDR3 protein is CASSQESRGEYGYTF. The CDR3 region has the DNA TGTGCCAGCAGCCAAGAGAGCAGGGGAGAGTATGGCTACACCTTC.

The gene calls are TRBV9 and TRBJ1-3; 7 nucleotides align to TRBD1. CDR1 is SGDLS, CDR2 YYNGEE, per germline. There are 14 residues in the CDR3. With V trimmed by 5 bases and J by 7 bases, 9 bases remained unmatched. In DNA, the CDR3 is TGTGCCAGCAGAAAAGGGACAGTAGGTAACACCATATATTTT. It encodes CASRKGTVGNTIYF.

This chain uses TRBV18 with TRBJ2-7; possible D gene TRBD2, 6 bases. There are 14 residues in the CDR3. Trimming left V 3 bases short and J 7 bases short, with 16 bases between. Germline V lookup: CDR1 KGHSH, CDR2 LQKENI. The CDR3 reads CASSPTPLAGEQYF. CDR3 coding DNA: TGTGCCAGCTCACCCACACCACTAGCTGGGGAGCAGTACTTC. Full variable domain (rest looked up from reference TRBV18 and TRBJ2-7): NAGVMQNPRHLVRRRGQEARLRCSPMKGHSHVYWYRQLPEEGLKFMVYLQKENIIDESGMPKERFSAEFPKEGPSILRIQQVVRGDSAAYFCASSPTPLAGEQYFGPGTRLTVT.

The chain couples TRBV6-5 to TRBJ1-2; D not certain. V lost 0 bases to trimming and J lost 8 bases, with 13 bases between them. Germline CDR1 MNHEY, CDR2 SVGAGI. This CDR3 is 14 amino acids long. The CDR3 DNA reads as TGTGCCAGCAGTTACTCGATACAGACCATCGGCTACACCTTC. This codes for CASSYSIQTIGYTF.

The chain is built from TRBV27 and TRBJ2-1; weak D call: TRBD2 (5 bases). V gave up 2 bases and J gave up 4 bases, with 12 bases separating them. Germline values: CDR1 MNHEY, CDR2 SMNVEV (reference sequence). The CDR3 runs 15 residues. The CDR3 loop is CASSLEGTLYNEQFF. For the CDR3, the DNA is TGTGCCAGCAGTTTAGAGGGCACCCTATACAATGAGCAGTTCTTC.

The chain combines TRBV15 with TRBJ2-7; 9 positions match TRBD1. The junction had 5 bases not matched to a gene; V was cut back by 4 bases and J by 4 bases. Germline loops: CDR1 LNHNV, CDR2 YYDKDF (reference sequence). The CDR3 runs 14 residues. The CDR3 bases are TGTGCCACCAGCATGGGACAGGGTCCTTACGAGCAGTACTTC. This translates into CATSMGQGPYEQYF.

V is TRBV18 and J is TRBJ2-5; 9 bases match TRBD2. V gave up 3 bases and J gave up 5 bases; unmatched junction bases: 4. CDR1 and CDR2 from the germline V gene are KGHSH and LQKENI. There are 14 residues in the CDR3. The CDR3 nucleotides read TGTGCCAGCTCACCGGGACTAGCAGGGGAGACCCAGTACTTC. This sequence encodes CASSPGLAGETQYF.

The chain joins TRBV24-1 to TRBJ2-1; the match to TRBD1 covers 7 bases. The V segment lost 0 bases and the J segment 4 bases; nucleotides outside the gene matches: 2. This CDR3 is 15 amino acids long. CDR1 is KGHDR, CDR2 SFDVKD, per germline. The CDR3, as DNA: TGTGCCACCAGTGATTTGGGCAGGGGGTACAATGAGCAGTTCTTC. The encoded protein is CATSDLGRGYNEQFF.

This clone was counted a few times. The CDR3 sequence is CASRLGKRGLRENTEAFF. The CDR3 DNA reads as TGTGCAAGTCGCTTGGGGAAACGTGGACTTCGAGAGAACACTGAAGCTTTCTTT. The chain combines TRBV12-2 with TRBJ1-1. TRBV12-2 is flagged as a pseudogene. There are 18 residues in the CDR3.